This T cell receptor beta chain was profiled in a study of T cell repertoires in cytomegalovirus infection. Study-level background: CMV infection plus the matching HLA type was flagged by public TCR beta signatures. Study-wide points: CMV carriers with the relevant HLA were identified by cumulative public TCR beta family frequency. Dominating the ex vivo response were HLA-C-restricted CMV-specific TCR beta clonotypes.

TCRdb fed the reads into MiXCR, producing one record per CDR3 protein. This sample has some 680,000 distinct CDR3 sequences, with under 40% found just once. In the case of this clonotype: What it binds is not known.

Input material: PBMCs. The origin of this receptor is a human donor in good health (CMV status not recorded). Some clones in this sample may be carry-over from other donors' samples.

The CDR3 protein is CSVYAENIQYF. In nucleotides, the CDR3 is TGCAGCGTTTACGCCGAGAACATTCAGTACTTC. This sequence joins TRBV29-1 and TRBJ2-4; D uncertain. Germline V lookup: CDR1 SQVTM, CDR2 ANQGSEA. The CDR3 loop spans 11 amino acids. The V end was cut by 5 bases, the J end by 7 bases, with 9 bases between. The full variable domain, in which reference TRBV29-1 and TRBJ2-4 provide the parts outside the CDR3, is SAVISQKPSRDICQRGTSLTIQCQVDSQVTMMFWYRQQPGQSLTLIATANQGSEATYESGFVIDKFPISRPNLTFSTLTVSNMSPEDSSIYLCSVYAENIQYFGAGTRLSVL.